A selection of T cell receptor beta chains follows, all from one sample in a study of OX40 agonist ivuxolimab in advanced cancers. Only in-frame clones appear in the TCRdb table, and some are missing; sequencing was by immunoSEQ multiplex PCR. The sample lists around 56,000 clones; less than 85% were seen once. This specimen consisted of CD4+ or CD8+ T cells sorted from blood, obtained in a trial of the OX40 agonist ivuxolimab. The receptors shown here come from an adult with an advanced solid tumor such as melanoma, head and neck, liver or kidney cancer. CDR3s include the opening cysteine and the closing phenylalanine or tryptophan. The D gene is left open where the match is weak. Rows give clone size only sometimes, using once, few, many, or a class for an expanded clone.

TRBV7-2	NA	NA	TRBJ2-1	TGTGCCAGCAGCCGAGACATTTCTGGCGCCAATGAGCAGTTCTTC	CASSRDISGANEQFF
TRBV19	NA	NA	TRBJ1-1	TGTGCCAGTAGTTGGGGGCCGGGGAACACTGAAGCTTTCTTT	CASSWGPGNTEAFF
TRBV11-3	NA	NA	TRBJ2-7	TGTGCCAGCAGCTCCCCCTACATGCAGTACTTC	CASSSPYMQYF
TRBV6-6	NA	TRBD1	TRBJ1-1	TGTGCCAGCAGACCGACAGGGAGGGGCACTGAAGCTTTCTTT	CASRPTGRGTEAFF
TRBV20-1	few	NA	TRBJ2-3	TGCAGTGCTTTGGACCGCCAACCGCAGTATTTT	CSALDRQPQYF
TRBV7-2	NA	NA	TRBJ1-6	TGTGCCAGCAGCTTAATGGGGAGGGATAATTCACCCCTCCACTTT	CASSLMGRDNSPLHF
TRBV9	NA	TRBD2	TRBJ2-3	TGTGCCAGCAGAGAAGATGAGGGACTAGCGGGAGTAGATACGCAGTATTTT	CASREDEGLAGVDTQYF
TRBV11-2	once	NA	TRBJ1-1	TGTGCCAGCAGCTTAGAATCAGGGATGAACACTGAAGCTTTCTTT	CASSLESGMNTEAFF
TRBV5-4	once	NA	TRBJ1-2	TGTGCCAGCAGCTTGGATCAGGGCCTGTATGGCTACACCTTC	CASSLDQGLYGYTF
TRBV9	NA	TRBD2	TRBJ2-5	TGTGCCAGCAGCGCACCGACTAGCGGAATCCAAGAGACCCAGTACTTC	CASSAPTSGIQETQYF
TRBV6-5	NA	NA	TRBJ1-2	TGTGCCAGCAGTTGGGGGACTTTCTATGGCTACACCTTC	CASSWGTFYGYTF
TRBV4-2	NA	TRBD1	TRBJ2-5	TGTGCCAGCAGCCAAGAACGGGGACAGGGGCTTCAAGAGACCCAGTACTTC	CASSQERGQGLQETQYF
TRBV7-8	NA	NA	TRBJ1-6	TGTGCCAGCAGCTTAGCCGGACGCGAAGGGTCACCCCTCCACTTT	CASSLAGREGSPLHF
TRBV19	NA	TRBD1	TRBJ1-5	TGTGCCAGTAGTATAGTTGGACAGGGGGCGAAGTATAGGGGACAGCCCCAGCATTTT	CASSIVGQGAKYRGQPQHF
TRBV19	NA	NA	TRBJ2-7	TGTGCCAGTAGAAACGACCTCTACGAGCAGTACTTC	CASRNDLYEQYF
TRBV5-1	NA	NA	TRBJ1-2	TGCGCCAGCAGCGTCGACGGGGCTGATGGCTACACCTTC	CASSVDGADGYTF